This entry lists 17 T cell receptor beta chains sequenced from one sample in a study of blood T cell repertoires in COVID-19. Clones were read by immunoSEQ multiplex PCR, and TCRdb kept only the in-frame ones, dropping some. The table shows about 250,000 clones, with 80% to 90% occurring only once. Material for sequencing was PBMCs or T cells enriched from blood (not recorded which). The receptors were sampled from a woman in her twenties or thirties who had recovered from COVID-19.

This CDR3 reads CASSLYTGPDTQYF. CDR3 DNA sequence: TGTGCCAGCAGTCTCTACACAGGGCCTGATACGCAGTATTTT. The chain employs TRBV27 and TRBJ2-3; possibly TRBD1 for D (6 bases). CDR1 is MNHEY, CDR2 SMNVEV, per germline (reference sequence). CDR3 length equals 14 residues. Trimming removed 5 bases from V and 6 bases from J, with 15 bases in between.

In DNA form, the CDR3 reads TGTGCCAGCAGCTTAGCAACAGGCGAGCAGTACTTC. This sequence encodes CASSLATGEQYF. The rearrangement links TRBV7-9 to TRBJ2-7; weak D call: TRBD1 (5 bases). Germline loops: CDR1 SEHNR, CDR2 FQNEAQ (reference sequence). V lost 0 bases to trimming and J lost 6 bases, with 6 bases between them. The CDR3 is 12 amino acids. The complete variable domain, with remaining parts taken from reference TRBV7-9 and TRBJ2-7, reads DTGVSQNPRHKITKRGQNVTFRCDPISEHNRLYWYRQTLGQGPEFLTYFQNEAQLEKSRLLSDRFSAERPKGSFSTLEIQRTEQGDSAMYLCASSLATGEQYFGPGTRLTVT.

The chain has TRBV11-2 and TRBJ2-1, with 8 positions matching TRBD2. Losses at the gene ends were 1 base for V and 9 bases for J; bases not matched to a gene: 11. Germline CDR1 is SGHAT and CDR2 is FQNNGV. The CDR3 spans 16 residues. CDR3 residues: CASSLGVAGPLGEQFF. In DNA form, the CDR3 reads TGTGCCAGCAGCTTAGGGGTAGCGGGGCCTTTGGGTGAGCAGTTCTTC. Using reference TRBV11-2 and TRBJ2-1 for the parts outside the CDR3, the full variable domain is EAGVAQSPRYKIIEKRQSVAFWCNPISGHATLYWYQQILGQGPKLLIQFQNNGVVDDSQLPKDRFSAERLKGVDSTLKIQPAKLEDSAVYLCASSLGVAGPLGEQFFGPGTRLTVL.

This chain joins TRBV27 and TRBJ1-5; D gene uncertain. Germline CDR1 MNHEY, CDR2 SMNVEV (reference sequence). The V end was cut by 5 bases, the J end by 0 bases, with 8 bases between. CDR3 size: 14 residues. The chain's CDR3 is CASSKEYSNQPQHF. The CDR3 bases are TGTGCCAGCAGTAAGGAGTATAGCAATCAGCCCCAGCATTTT.

The rearrangement links TRBV10-2 to TRBJ1-1; D might be TRBD1 (5 bases). The V gene's germline CDR1 is WSHSY and CDR2 SAAADI. Deletions cut 10 bases from V and 5 bases from J, with 14 bases between. The CDR3 is 12 amino acids. The CDR3 DNA sequence: TGCGCCATCAGGCAGGGAAGGACTGAAGCTTTCTTT. Translating gives CAIRQGRTEAFF.

This clone is a singleton in its sample. The rearrangement joins TRBV11-2 to TRBJ1-2, with D hard to call. Germline V gene lookup returns CDR1 SGHAT and CDR2 FQNNGV. The CDR3 covers 13 residues. Trimming left V 1 base short and J 0 bases short, with 3 bases between. The CDR3 bases are TGTGCCAGCAGCTTAGTAGCTAACTATGGCTACACCTTC. Translating it yields CASSLVANYGYTF.

The V call is TRBV7-2, the J call TRBJ1-5; D possibly corresponds to TRBD1 (5 bases). Trimming cost V 1 base and J 7 bases, with 17 bases left between them. The germline CDR1 and CDR2 sequences are SGHTA and FQGNSA. This CDR3 has 16 residues. The DNA of the CDR3 is TGTGCCAGCAGCTTAGTCACGGGAGGGGTCCCCCAGCCCCAGCATTTT. As protein: CASSLVTGGVPQPQHF.

V usage is TRBV6-4 and J usage is TRBJ1-2; D gene ambiguous. V dropped 0 bases and J dropped 6 bases, with 8 bases sitting between them. CDR3 size: 13 residues. Germline V gene sequence: CDR1 MRHNA, CDR2 SNTAGT. The CDR3 DNA reads as TGTGCCAGCAGTGACTCGAATACAGATGGCTACACCTTC. Its protein product is CASSDSNTDGYTF.

The genes are TRBV3-1 (or the pseudogene TRBV3-2) and TRBJ2-7; tentative D call: TRBD2 (5 bases). Germline CDR1 LGHDT, CDR2 YNNKEL (reference sequence). V lost 8 bases to trimming and J lost 6 bases, with 14 bases between them. The CDR3 totals 12 residues. The CDR3: CASSGNGVEQYF. CDR3 in DNA: TGTGCCAGCTCGGGGAACGGGGTCGAGCAGTACTTC.

The rearrangement joins TRBV2 to TRBJ2-3; the D gene is possibly TRBD2 (6 bases). V was trimmed by 1 base and J by 1 base, leaving 12 bases between them. The CDR3 sequence is 16 residues long. Germline CDR1 SNHLY, CDR2 FYNNEI. CDR3 DNA: TGTGCCAGCAGTGAAGGGGCGGGAAGGGGCACAGATACGCAGTATTTT. Residues: CASSEGAGRGTDTQYF.

V usage is TRBV28 and J usage is TRBJ1-6; perhaps TRBD1 as D (5 bases). Trimming shortened V by 4 bases and J by 7 bases, and 20 bases separated the two germline ends. The CDR3 sequence is 17 residues long. Germline CDR1 reads MDHEN; CDR2 reads SYDVKM. The CDR3 DNA is TGTGCCAGCAGTTCAATCTTCACAGGACGACGGAATTCACCCCTCCACTTT. Encoded protein: CASSSIFTGRRNSPLHF.

This clone was seen only once. The V and J genes are TRBV5-4 and TRBJ2-7, with D perhaps TRBD1 (5 bases). CDR3 length: 18 amino acids. The germline CDR1 and CDR2 sequences are SGHNT and YYREEE (reference sequence). Trimming removed 4 bases from V and 0 bases from J, with 23 bases in between. The CDR3 DNA sequence: TGTGCCAGCAGCCCGCTGAACCTCCGACAGTCCAACTCCTACGAGCAGTACTTC. Translated, it gives CASSPLNLRQSNSYEQYF. Filled out from reference TRBV5-4 and TRBJ2-7, the complete variable domain reads ETGVTQSPTHLIKTRGQQVTLRCSSQSGHNTVSWYQQALGQGPQFIFQYYREEENGRGNFPPRFSGLQFPNYSSELNVNALELDDSALYLCASSPLNLRQSNSYEQYFGPGTRLTVT.

The rearrangement joins TRBV29-1 to TRBJ2-7; 11 bases match TRBD1. The germline V gene has CDR1 SQVTM and CDR2 ANQGSEA. The CDR3 contains 15 residues. J was trimmed by 4 bases and V by 4 bases; bases with no gene match: 9. The CDR3 protein is CSVVFIGTGGYEQYF. CDR3 in DNA: TGCAGCGTTGTATTTATCGGGACAGGGGGATACGAGCAGTACTTC.

The rearrangement joins TRBV19 to TRBJ2-3, with D unclear. Germline V gene lookup returns CDR1 LNHDA and CDR2 SQIVND (reference sequence). V dropped 5 bases and J dropped 0 bases, with 12 bases sitting between them. The CDR3 loop spans 15 amino acids. CDR3 nucleotides: TGTGCCAGTAGTGATCGTTTGGCTAGCACAGATACGCAGTATTTT. Its translation is CASSDRLASTDTQYF.

The V and J genes are TRBV27 and TRBJ2-7; a weak D match, TRBD2 (6 bases). V was clipped by 3 bases and J by 2 bases, with 17 bases between them. This CDR3 contains 16 residues. CDR1 is MNHEY and CDR2 is SMNVEV in the germline V gene (reference sequence). The CDR3 sequence: CASSFKADYPPYEQYF. CDR3 in DNA: TGTGCCAGCAGTTTTAAAGCGGACTACCCACCCTACGAGCAGTACTTC.

V gene TRBV6-5 combines with J gene TRBJ1-2; 8 bases map to TRBD1. J lost 5 bases, V lost 11 bases, and 7 bases had no gene match. The CDR3 length is 12 residues. Germline V gene data show CDR1 as MNHEY and CDR2 as SVGAGI. CDR3 DNA: TGTGCCGCGGACAGGGTGGGATATGGCTACACCTTC. Translation: CAADRVGYGYTF.

As for this clone: The sample contains more than one DNA sequence encoding this CDR3. V is TRBV7-9 and J is TRBJ2-1; D is unclear. CDR1 and CDR2 from the germline V gene are SEHNR and FQNEAQ (reference sequence). Trimming left V 1 base short and J 6 bases short, with 4 bases between. The CDR3 is 12 residues long. CDR3 nucleotides: TGTGCCAGCAGCTTAGGTCTCAATGAGCAGTTCTTC. Protein sequence: CASSLGLNEQFF.